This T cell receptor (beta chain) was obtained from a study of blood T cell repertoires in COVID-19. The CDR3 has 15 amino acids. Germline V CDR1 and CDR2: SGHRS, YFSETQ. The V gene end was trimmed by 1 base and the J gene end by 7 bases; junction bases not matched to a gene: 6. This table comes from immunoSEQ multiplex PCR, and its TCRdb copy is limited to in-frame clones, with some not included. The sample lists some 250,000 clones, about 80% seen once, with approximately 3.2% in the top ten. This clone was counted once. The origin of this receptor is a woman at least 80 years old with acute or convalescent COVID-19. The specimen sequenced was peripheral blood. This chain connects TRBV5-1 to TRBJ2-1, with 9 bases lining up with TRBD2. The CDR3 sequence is CASSLSAGGRNEQFF. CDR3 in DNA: TGCGCCAGCAGCTTGTCCGCGGGAGGGAGGAATGAGCAGTTCTTC.